The clone carrying this T cell receptor beta chain was found a few times. Its antigen remains unknown. A junction boundary mismatches the germline segment, possibly from a read error. The data were obtained in a study of beta chain features in type 1 diabetes. Study-wide results and caveats: In all four CD4+ subsets, TCRB CDR3 length was significantly, moderately reduced in type 1 diabetes.

The entirety of the isolated RNA underwent reverse transcription, so expressed TCRB transcripts were sequenced. Sequenced by immunoSEQ multiplex PCR; TCRdb stores in-frame clones only, minus some. The data show 150,000 to 200,000 clones, with 7% to 9.5% seen just once and under 0.85% held by the top ten. Looked up from germline, CDR1 is MGHRA and CDR2 is YSYEKL. This CDR3 has 16 amino acids. The V and J genes are TRBV4-1 and TRBJ2-3, with 7 bases matching TRBD2. Sequenced: central memory CD4+ T cells from blood. The receptor's source is a woman in her 30s with type 1 diabetes. This CDR3 reads CASSQAPSGPTDTQYF. For the CDR3, the DNA is TGTGCCAGCAGCCAAGCCCCTAGCGGCCCCACAGATACGCAGTATTTT.